The sequence of this T cell receptor (beta chain) was determined in a study of T cell responses to AZD1222 COVID-19 vaccine. The data were produced by immunoSEQ multiplex PCR, yet TCRdb's version contains in-frame clones alone and is incomplete. Found here are about 140,000 clones, 90% of them singletons; the top ten hold about 3%. This specimen was peripheral blood, taken on day 0 of AZD1222 vaccination. This sequence was found in an adult in good health.

CDR3 protein: CASSFGAGDVGTDTQYF. Written as DNA, the CDR3 is TGTGCCAGCAGCTTTGGAGCGGGAGATGTTGGCACAGATACGCAGTATTTT. The chain couples TRBV5-6 to TRBJ2-3; 8 bases are shared with TRBD2. Germline CDR1 is SGHDT and CDR2 is YYEEEE. The length of the CDR3 is 17 residues. Trimming removed 2 bases from V and 1 base from J; junction bases left unmatched: 9. Filled out from reference TRBV5-6 and TRBJ2-3, the complete variable domain reads DAGVTQSPTHLIKTRGQQVTLRCSPKSGHDTVSWYQQALGQGPQFIFQYYEEEERQRGNFPDRFSGHQFPNYSSELNVNALLLGDSALYLCASSFGAGDVGTDTQYFGPGTRLTVL.